Listed below are T cell receptor beta chains from one sample, sequenced in a study of sequential checkpoint blockade in melanoma. Some clones are missing from TCRdb's copy, which holds only in-frame ones; the method was immunoSEQ multiplex PCR. The sample lists roughly 20,000 clones; over 70% were seen once. This specimen was CD8+ T cells sorted from blood (inferred from file names), taken from a patient given nivolumab and ipilimumab in sequence. Receptors originate from a human donor with melanoma. Both conserved end residues are part of each CDR3. D genes are given only for firm matches. Rows may omit the clone size; those that give it use once, few, many or a size class.

V	size	J	D	length	CDR3	DNA
TRBV27	few	TRBJ2-7	-	12	CASGLNSYEQYF	TGTGCCAGCGGACTTAACTCCTACGAGCAGTACTTC
TRBV7-9	-	TRBJ1-1	-	12	CASLGPYTEAFF	TGTGCCAGCTTGGGGCCATACACTGAAGCTTTCTTT
TRBV28	-	TRBJ1-1	-	15	CASSPFRRVETEAFF	TGTGCCAGCAGTCCTTTCCGACGGGTAGAGACTGAAGCTTTCTTT
TRBV10-3	-	TRBJ1-1	-	14	CAISERGMNTEAFF	TGTGCCATCAGTGAGCGGGGGATGAACACTGAAGCTTTCTTT
TRBV21-1	-	TRBJ2-2	-	19	CASSPRSILVVRLSGELFF	TGTGCCAGCAGCCCGCGGTCCATCCTAGTAGTTCGATTATCCGGGGAGCTGTTTTTT
TRBV19	-	TRBJ1-5	-	16	CASSIKPGYSNQPQHF	TGTGCCAGTAGTATAAAGCCCGGTTATAGCAATCAGCCCCAGCATTTT
TRBV9	large	TRBJ2-1	TRBD1	15	CASSVEGAPYNEQFF	TGTGCCAGCAGCGTAGAGGGGGCGCCCTACAATGAGCAGTTCTTC
TRBV6-1	-	TRBJ1-6	-	14	CASRSGQYNSPLHF	TGTGCCAGCAGATCGGGACAATATAATTCACCCCTCCACTTT
TRBV5-6	-	TRBJ1-2	TRBD1	18	CASSFFLPRTGVNYGYTF	TGTGCCAGCAGCTTCTTTTTGCCCCGGACAGGGGTAAACTATGGCTACACCTTC
TRBV2	-	TRBJ1-1	-	13	CASSEGDNTEAFF	TGTGCCAGCAGTGAGGGAGATAACACTGAAGCTTTCTTT
TRBV19	-	TRBJ1-1	-	14	CASSTSVLNTEAFF	TGTGCCAGTAGTACGAGCGTTTTGAACACTGAAGCTTTCTTT
TRBV28	-	TRBJ1-2	-	17	CASSPTVGTLANYGYTF	TGTGCCAGCAGTCCTACCGTAGGAACTCTAGCTAACTATGGCTACACCTTC
TRBV7-9	-	TRBJ1-1	-	14	CASSPTTGNTEAFF	TGTGCCAGCAGCCCGACCACAGGGAACACTGAAGCTTTCTTT
TRBV27	once	TRBJ2-6	-	15	CASSLGDPGANVLTF	TGTGCCAGCAGTTTAGGAGACCCTGGGGCCAACGTCCTGACTTTC
TRBV6-6	few	TRBJ2-7	-	11	CASSGSYEQYF	TGTGCCAGCAGCGGGAGTTACGAGCAGTACTTC
TRBV5-8	-	TRBJ2-7	-	13	CASSLSRAYEQYF	TGTGCCAGCAGCTTGTCCAGGGCCTACGAGCAGTACTTC
TRBV10-2	-	TRBJ2-7	TRBD2	16	CASSEGGRPTSYEQYF	TGCGCCAGCAGTGAAGGCGGGAGGCCCACCTCCTACGAGCAGTACTTC
TRBV11-1	-	TRBJ1-2	-	14	CASSQSGERYGYTF	TGTGCCAGCAGCCAGTCGGGGGAGAGGTATGGCTACACCTTC
TRBV27	-	TRBJ2-7	TRBD1	14	CASSPGQGTYEQYF	TGTGCCAGCAGTCCAGGACAGGGAACCTACGAGCAGTACTTC
TRBV5-6	medium-sized	TRBJ2-7	TRBD1	14	CASSLGQGLYEQYF	TGTGCCAGCAGCTTAGGACAGGGTCTATACGAGCAGTACTTC
TRBV19	few	TRBJ2-7	-	15	CASSISSAPSYEQYF	TGTGCCAGTAGTATTTCCAGCGCGCCCTCCTACGAGCAGTACTTC
TRBV19	-	TRBJ1-1	TRBD1	15	CASGDRGLKDTEAFF	TGTGCCAGTGGGGACAGGGGGCTTAAGGACACTGAAGCTTTCTTT